The 26 T cell receptor beta chains in this list originate from one sample, sequenced in a study of blood T cell repertoires in COVID-19. The assay was immunoSEQ multiplex PCR, and TCRdb's table has in-frame clones only and misses some. The sample contains fewer than 350,000 clones, 85% to 90% of which appear only once. Specimen: peripheral blood. The receptors were sampled from a woman in her thirties with COVID-19, enrolled during active disease.

V usage is TRBV28 and J usage is TRBJ2-4, with 11 bases matching TRBD2. J gave up 0 bases and V 6 bases, and 13 bases lay outside the gene matches. The CDR3 runs to 19 residues. CDR1 is MDHEN, CDR2 SYDVKM, per germline. CDR3 residues: CASRRRGLAGGLAKNIQYF. CDR3 sequence (DNA): TGTGCCAGCAGACGTAGAGGGCTAGCGGGGGGCCTAGCCAAAAACATTCAGTACTTC. The full variable domain, in which reference TRBV28 and TRBJ2-4 provide the parts outside the CDR3, is DVKVTQSSRYLVKRTGEKVFLECVQDMDHENMFWYRQDPGLGLRLIYFSYDVKMKEKGDIPEGYSVSREKKERFSLILESASTNQTSMYLCASRRRGLAGGLAKNIQYFGAGTRLSVL.

About this clone itself: The identical CDR3 is also encoded by other nucleotide sequences in the sample. The chain carries TRBV5-1 and TRBJ2-1; D is ambiguous. Per germline, CDR1 SGHRS and CDR2 YFSETQ. The CDR3 totals 14 residues. Trimming removed 4 bases from V and 0 bases from J, with 8 bases in between. The CDR3 DNA sequence: TGCGCCAGCAGCCCCCGGTCCTCCTACAATGAGCAGTTCTTC. It is translated as CASSPRSSYNEQFF.

This rearrangement joins TRBV10-2 to TRBJ2-7; no reliable D call. CDR3 size: 16 residues. CDR1 WSHSY and CDR2 SAAADI come from the germline V gene. The V gene lost 3 bases and the J gene lost 5 bases, with 20 bases spanning the gap. CDR3: CASSEGEASPFDEQYF. The CDR3 DNA reads TGCGCCAGCAGTGAAGGCGAGGCCAGCCCCTTTGACGAGCAGTACTTC.

This chain uses TRBV5-1 with TRBJ2-7, with a tentative D call TRBD2 (5 bases). Germline CDR1 SGHRS, CDR2 YFSETQ. V lost 2 bases and J lost 7, with 16 bases in between. The CDR3 has 14 residues. The DNA of the CDR3 is TGCGCCAGCAGCTTTTTTCCGGGAAGTGAGGAGCAGTACTTC. Its protein is CASSFFPGSEEQYF.

The CDR3 is CASSLKNGDEQYF. As DNA, the CDR3 is TGTGCCAGCAGCTTAAAAAACGGGGACGAGCAGTACTTC. The rearrangement uses TRBV7-9 and TRBJ2-7; D perhaps matches TRBD2 (5 bases). The V gene's germline CDR1 is SEHNR and CDR2 FQNEAQ (reference sequence). The CDR3 is made up of 13 amino acids. Trimming shortened V by 2 bases and J by 5 bases, and 10 bases separated the two germline ends.

The gene calls are TRBV12-2 and TRBJ2-5; the table's D call, TRBD2, has no DNA check behind it. TRBV12-2 is classified as a pseudogene. The CDR3 sequence is 17 residues long. CDR3: CASRLVLDWGGRETQYF. CDR3 nucleotide sequence: TGTGCAAGTCGCTTAGTTCTGGACTGGGGGGGCAGAGAGACCCAGTACTTC.

The chain employs TRBV27 and TRBJ1-6; unclear D gene. V dropped 6 bases and J dropped 6 bases, with 6 bases sitting between them. CDR1 is MNHEY and CDR2 is SMNVEV in the germline V gene (reference sequence). The CDR3 covers 12 residues. The CDR3 DNA reads as TGTGCCAGCAGCTACGGTAATTCACCCCTCCACTTT. This encodes CASSYGNSPLHF.

The chain has TRBV3-1 (or the pseudogene TRBV3-2) and TRBJ2-4, with a possible D match to TRBD2 (5 bases). The CDR3 totals 12 residues. CDR1 LGHDT and CDR2 YNNKEL come from the germline V gene (reference sequence). V lost 3 bases and J 7 bases, leaving 7 bases between the germline ends. CDR3 DNA sequence: TGTGCCAGCAGCCACGGGGTTAACATTCAGTACTTC. This translates into CASSHGVNIQYF.

V usage is TRBV30 and J usage is TRBJ2-5, with a weak D call TRBD1 (6 bases). Trimming removed 6 bases at V and 5 bases at J, with 16 bases between. The germline CDR1 and CDR2 sequences are GTSNPN and SVGIG (reference sequence). This CDR3 has 13 amino acids. The CDR3 loop reads CACRNGGRETQYF. CDR3 DNA: TGTGCCTGCCGTAATGGGGGCAGGGAGACCCAGTACTTC.

The rearrangement links TRBV30 to TRBJ2-7; 10 nucleotides match TRBD1. Germline trimming cut 1 base from V and 4 bases from J; bases unmatched to any gene: 4. The CDR3 length is 14 residues. Germline lookup yields CDR1 GTSNPN and CDR2 SVGIG (reference sequence). The CDR3 bases are TGTGCCTGGAGTGCCGGGACAGGGGCTTACGAGCAGTACTTC. It encodes CAWSAGTGAYEQYF.

The V gene is TRBV6-5, the J gene TRBJ2-5, with D uncertain. This CDR3 has 14 residues. Germline V lookup: CDR1 MNHEY, CDR2 SVGAGI. Trimming removed 0 bases from V and 6 bases from J, with 11 bases in between. The CDR3 here is CASSYSRFAQTQYF. The CDR3, as DNA: TGTGCCAGCAGTTACTCGAGGTTTGCCCAGACCCAGTACTTC.

V gene TRBV7-8 combines with J gene TRBJ2-5, with TRBD2 identical over 9 bases. Per germline, CDR1 SGHVS and CDR2 FQNEAQ. The V segment lost 2 bases and the J segment 5 bases; nucleotides outside the gene matches: 6. CDR3 length: 15 amino acids. The CDR3 DNA reads TGTGCCAGCAGCTTAATGGCGGGGGGGATTGAGACCCAGTACTTC. It codes for CASSLMAGGIETQYF.

The chain is built from TRBV11-2 and TRBJ2-3; 9 bases line up with TRBD1. V was clipped by 2 bases and J by 6 bases; unmatched bases: 15. The germline V gene has CDR1 SGHAT and CDR2 FQNNGV. This CDR3 is built from 18 residues. The CDR3 DNA is TGTGCCAGCAGCTTACCATTAACAGGGGGCGCATTTTCGGATACGCAGTATTTT. Encoded protein: CASSLPLTGGAFSDTQYF.

The V and J genes are TRBV27 and TRBJ1-1, with D possibly TRBD1 on 5 matching bases. Germline loops: CDR1 MNHEY, CDR2 SMNVEV (reference sequence). V was shortened by 5 bases and J by 7 bases, with 14 bases between the two germline ends. The CDR3 is 13 residues long. CDR3 loop: CASSMWGRNEAFF. CDR3 nucleotide sequence: TGTGCCAGCAGTATGTGGGGGAGGAATGAAGCTTTCTTT.

Written as DNA, the CDR3 is TGTGCCAGCTCACCACGGGCTGCCTCTGGAAACACCATATATTTT. This translates into CASSPRAASGNTIYF. The chain couples TRBV18 to TRBJ1-3; D call uncertain. The germline V gene encodes CDR1 KGHSH and CDR2 LQKENI. The CDR3 is made up of 15 amino acids. V lost 1 base, J lost 0 bases, and 7 bases lay in between. The full variable domain, with the rest looked up from reference TRBV18 and TRBJ1-3, is NAGVMQNPRHLVRRRGQEARLRCSPMKGHSHVYWYRQLPEEGLKFMVYLQKENIIDESGMPKERFSAEFPKEGPSILRIQQVVRGDSAAYFCASSPRAASGNTIYFGEGSWLTVV.

The chain links TRBV6-2 or TRBV6-3 to TRBJ2-2, with D perhaps matching TRBD2 (6 bases). The ends were cut back, 4 bases at V and 1 base at J, with 16 bases in the middle. Germline loops: CDR1 MNHEY, CDR2 SVGEGT. The length of the CDR3 is 17 residues. The CDR3: CASSSTMYGGNTGELFF. CDR3 DNA: TGTGCCAGCAGTTCCACAATGTACGGGGGGAACACCGGGGAGCTGTTTTTT.

The gene calls are TRBV2 and TRBJ2-1; the match to TRBD2 covers 11 bases. V shed 8 bases, J shed 3 bases, and the junction held 6 bases outside the gene matches. The V gene's germline CDR1 is SNHLY and CDR2 FYNNEI. CDR3 length: 15 residues. CDR3 protein: CASRILAGGYNEQFF. The CDR3 bases are TGTGCCAGCCGGATTCTAGCGGGGGGCTACAATGAGCAGTTCTTC.

The chain carries TRBV3-1 (or the pseudogene TRBV3-2) and TRBJ2-3; 8 bases agree with TRBD2. CDR1 and CDR2 from the germline V gene are LGHDT and YNNKEL (reference sequence). The CDR3 covers 16 residues. Unmatched junction bases numbered 14, after V lost 7 bases and J lost 5 bases. CDR3 loop: CASNKAAGGLKDTQYF. CDR3 DNA: TGTGCCAGCAACAAAGCTGCGGGGGGCCTAAAAGATACGCAGTATTTT.

V is TRBV5-6 and J is TRBJ1-4; TRBD1 might be the D (6 bases). From germline, CDR1 is SGHDT and CDR2 YYEEEE. Between the trimmed V and J ends, which lost 2 bases and 2 bases, there was a span of 10 bases. The CDR3 is 15 amino acids. Written as DNA, the CDR3 is TGTGCCAGCAGCTTTCAGGGGCTGACTAATGAAAAACTGTTTTTT. Its translation: CASSFQGLTNEKLFF.

This clone was detected once. The gene calls are TRBV5-1 and TRBJ1-1, with TRBD1 as a possible D gene (5 bases). The CDR3 consists of 16 residues. CDR1 is SGHRS and CDR2 is YFSETQ in the germline V gene. Trimming removed 0 bases at V and 1 base at J, with 13 bases between. CDR3 DNA sequence: TGCGCCAGCAGCTTGGTTCGGTCTAGGGGGAACACTGAAGCTTTCTTT. Its protein is CASSLVRSRGNTEAFF. Looking up the rest from reference TRBV5-1 and TRBJ1-1 gives the full variable domain: KAGVTQTPRYLIKTRGQQVTLSCSPISGHRSVSWYQQTPGQGLQFLFEYFSETQRNKGNFPGRFSGRQFSNSRSEMNVSTLELGDSALYLCASSLVRSRGNTEAFFGQGTRLTVV.

This chain links TRBV23-1 with TRBJ2-1, with 9 nucleotides matching TRBD1. TRBV23-1 is sorted into the ORF group, with uncertain function. This CDR3 region has 18 residues. V was clipped by 2 bases and J by 6 bases; unmatched bases: 14. CDR3 amino acids: CASSQPHSSGTGINEQFF. CDR3 DNA: TGCGCCAGCAGTCAACCGCACTCTTCCGGGACAGGGATCAATGAGCAGTTCTTC.

The chain couples TRBV11-2 to TRBJ1-2; 8 bases are a match to TRBD1. This CDR3 is built from 13 residues. After removal of 5 bases from V and 6 bases from J, the junction contained 5 bases not matched to a gene. Germline lookup yields CDR1 SGHAT and CDR2 FQNNGV. The CDR3 coding sequence is TGTGCCAGCAGCATCGGGACAGGACATGGCTACACCTTC. Its protein product is CASSIGTGHGYTF. Supplemented by reference TRBV11-2 and TRBJ1-2, the full variable domain reads EAGVAQSPRYKIIEKRQSVAFWCNPISGHATLYWYQQILGQGPKLLIQFQNNGVVDDSQLPKDRFSAERLKGVDSTLKIQPAKLEDSAVYLCASSIGTGHGYTFGSGTRLTVV.

The chain joins TRBV5-1 to TRBJ1-2; D gene unclear. Germline V gene data show CDR1 as SGHRS and CDR2 as YFSETQ. The ends were cut back, 0 bases at V and 4 bases at J, with 7 bases in the middle. This CDR3 comprises 13 residues. The CDR3 region has the DNA TGCGCCAGCAGCTTGGGGCACCTCTATGGCTACACCTTC. Its protein is CASSLGHLYGYTF.

V and J are TRBV27 and TRBJ1-1; D uncertain. V dropped 8 bases and J dropped 4 bases, with 17 bases sitting between them. The CDR3 has 14 amino acids. Germline V lookup: CDR1 MNHEY, CDR2 SMNVEV (reference sequence). The CDR3 sequence: CASGLQSRSTEAFF. CDR3 coding DNA: TGTGCCAGCGGACTTCAAAGCAGAAGCACTGAAGCTTTCTTT.

The chain links TRBV7-2 to TRBJ2-1, with D possibly TRBD2 on 6 matching bases. Germline V gene sequence: CDR1 SGHTA, CDR2 FQGNSA. The V end was cut by 3 bases, the J end by 10 bases, with 13 bases between. The length of the CDR3 is 13 residues. The CDR3 DNA sequence: TGTGCCAGCAGCTTTGAACGGGAGTACGAGCAGTTCTTC. This encodes CASSFEREYEQFF.

This clone showed up just once. This chain uses TRBV11-2 with TRBJ1-2, with TRBD1 matching over 7 bases. This CDR3 region has 13 residues. V trimming: 4 bases; J trimming: 3 bases; junction bases outside the gene matches: 2. In germline, CDR1 is SGHAT, CDR2 FQNNGV. The DNA of the CDR3 is TGTGCCAGCAGCTCTGGACAGGACTATGGCTACACCTTC. Translated, it gives CASSSGQDYGYTF.